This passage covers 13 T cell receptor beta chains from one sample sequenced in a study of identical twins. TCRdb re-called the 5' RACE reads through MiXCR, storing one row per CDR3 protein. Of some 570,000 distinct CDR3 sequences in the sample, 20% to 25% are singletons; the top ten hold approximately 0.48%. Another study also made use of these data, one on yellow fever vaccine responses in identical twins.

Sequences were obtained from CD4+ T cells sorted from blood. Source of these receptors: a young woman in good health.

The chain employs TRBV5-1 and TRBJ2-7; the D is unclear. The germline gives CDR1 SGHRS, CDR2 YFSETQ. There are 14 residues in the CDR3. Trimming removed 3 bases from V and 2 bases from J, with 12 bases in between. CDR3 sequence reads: CASSSITAAYEQYF. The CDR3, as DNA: TGCGCCAGCAGCTCCATTACAGCCGCCTACGAGCAGTACTTC.

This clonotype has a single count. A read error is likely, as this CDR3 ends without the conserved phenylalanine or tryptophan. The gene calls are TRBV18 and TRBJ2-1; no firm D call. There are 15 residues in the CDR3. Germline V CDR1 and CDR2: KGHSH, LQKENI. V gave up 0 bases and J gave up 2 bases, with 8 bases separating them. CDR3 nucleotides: TGTGCCAGCTCACCACCGGGTTTGCCCTACAATGAGCAGTTCTTA. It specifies CASSPPGLPYNEQFL.

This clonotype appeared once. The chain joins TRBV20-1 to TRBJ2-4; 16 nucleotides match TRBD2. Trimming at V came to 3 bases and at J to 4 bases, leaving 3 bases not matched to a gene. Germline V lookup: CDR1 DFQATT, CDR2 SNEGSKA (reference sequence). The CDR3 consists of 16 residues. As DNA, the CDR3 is TGCAGTGCTAGCGGGACTAGCGGGGGGGAAAAAAACATTCAGTACTTC. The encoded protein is CSASGTSGGEKNIQYF.

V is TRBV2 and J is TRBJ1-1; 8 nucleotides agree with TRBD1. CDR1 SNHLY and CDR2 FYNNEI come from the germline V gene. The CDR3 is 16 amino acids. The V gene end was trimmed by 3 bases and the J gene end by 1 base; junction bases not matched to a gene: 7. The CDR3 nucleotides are TGTGCCAGCAGTGATGGGTTCGGGACAGGGAACACTGAAGCTTTCTTT. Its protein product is CASSDGFGTGNTEAFF.

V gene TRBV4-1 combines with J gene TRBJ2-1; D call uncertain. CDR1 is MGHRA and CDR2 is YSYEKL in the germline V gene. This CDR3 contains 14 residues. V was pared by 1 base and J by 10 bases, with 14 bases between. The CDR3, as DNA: TGCGCCAGCAGCCAAGTGGCCGGGCCCGGAGAGCAGTTCTTC. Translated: CASSQVAGPGEQFF.

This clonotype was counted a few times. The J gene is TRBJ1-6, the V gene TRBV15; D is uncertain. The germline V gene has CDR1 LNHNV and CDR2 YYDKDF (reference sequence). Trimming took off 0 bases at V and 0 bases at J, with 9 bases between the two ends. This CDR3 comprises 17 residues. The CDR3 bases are TGTGCCACCAGCAGAGACCCGCGGCTCTCCTATAATTCACCCCTCCACTTT. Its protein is CATSRDPRLSYNSPLHF.

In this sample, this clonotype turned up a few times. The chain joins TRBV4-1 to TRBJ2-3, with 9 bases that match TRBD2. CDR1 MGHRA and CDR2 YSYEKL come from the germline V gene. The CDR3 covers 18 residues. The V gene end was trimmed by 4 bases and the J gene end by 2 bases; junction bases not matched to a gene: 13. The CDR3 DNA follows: TGCGCCAGCAGCCCGCGCGCTTTTAGCGGGGGCTACACAGATACGCAGTATTTT. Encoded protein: CASSPRAFSGGYTDTQYF.

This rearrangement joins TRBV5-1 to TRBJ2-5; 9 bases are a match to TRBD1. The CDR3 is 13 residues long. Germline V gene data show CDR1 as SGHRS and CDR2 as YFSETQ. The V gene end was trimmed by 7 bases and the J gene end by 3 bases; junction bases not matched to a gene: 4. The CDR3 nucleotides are TGCGCCAGCTACGGACAGGGGAAAGAGACCCAGTACTTC. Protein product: CASYGQGKETQYF.

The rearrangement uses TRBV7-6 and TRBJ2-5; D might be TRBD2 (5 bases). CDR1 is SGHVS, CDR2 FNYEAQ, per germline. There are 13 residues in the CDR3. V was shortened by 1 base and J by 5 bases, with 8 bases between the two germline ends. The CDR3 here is CASSLVARETQYF. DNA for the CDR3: TGTGCCAGCAGCTTAGTAGCGAGGGAGACCCAGTACTTC. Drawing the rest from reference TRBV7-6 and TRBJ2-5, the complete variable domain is GAGVSQSPRYKVTKRGQDVALRCDPISGHVSLYWYRQALGQGPEFLTYFNYEAQQDKSGLPNDRFSAERPEGSISTLTIQRTEQRDSAMYRCASSLVARETQYFGPGTRLLVL.

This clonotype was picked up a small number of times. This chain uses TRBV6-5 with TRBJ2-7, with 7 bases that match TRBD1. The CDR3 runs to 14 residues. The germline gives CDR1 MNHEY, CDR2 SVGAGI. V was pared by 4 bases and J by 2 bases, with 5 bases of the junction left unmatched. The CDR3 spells CASSLTTGPYEQYF. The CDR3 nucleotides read TGTGCCAGCAGTTTGACGACAGGGCCCTACGAGCAGTACTTC.

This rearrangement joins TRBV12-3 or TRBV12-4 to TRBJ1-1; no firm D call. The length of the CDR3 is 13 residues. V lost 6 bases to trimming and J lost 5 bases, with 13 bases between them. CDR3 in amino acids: CASSRRGGTEAFF. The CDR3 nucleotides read TGTGCCAGCAGCCGACGGGGAGGTACTGAAGCTTTCTTT.

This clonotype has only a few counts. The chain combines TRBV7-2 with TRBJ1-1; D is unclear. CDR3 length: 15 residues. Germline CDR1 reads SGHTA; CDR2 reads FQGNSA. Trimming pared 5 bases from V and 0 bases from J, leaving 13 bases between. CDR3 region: CASSLQTGMNTEAFF. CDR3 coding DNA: TGTGCCAGCAGCCTCCAGACGGGGATGAACACTGAAGCTTTCTTT.

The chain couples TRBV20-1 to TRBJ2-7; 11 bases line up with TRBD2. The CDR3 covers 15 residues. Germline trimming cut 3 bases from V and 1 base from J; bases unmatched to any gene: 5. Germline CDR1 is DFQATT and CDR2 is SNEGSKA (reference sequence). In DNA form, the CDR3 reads TGCAGTGCTAGTATAGCGGGAGGGCCTTCCTACGAGCAGTACTTC. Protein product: CSASIAGGPSYEQYF.